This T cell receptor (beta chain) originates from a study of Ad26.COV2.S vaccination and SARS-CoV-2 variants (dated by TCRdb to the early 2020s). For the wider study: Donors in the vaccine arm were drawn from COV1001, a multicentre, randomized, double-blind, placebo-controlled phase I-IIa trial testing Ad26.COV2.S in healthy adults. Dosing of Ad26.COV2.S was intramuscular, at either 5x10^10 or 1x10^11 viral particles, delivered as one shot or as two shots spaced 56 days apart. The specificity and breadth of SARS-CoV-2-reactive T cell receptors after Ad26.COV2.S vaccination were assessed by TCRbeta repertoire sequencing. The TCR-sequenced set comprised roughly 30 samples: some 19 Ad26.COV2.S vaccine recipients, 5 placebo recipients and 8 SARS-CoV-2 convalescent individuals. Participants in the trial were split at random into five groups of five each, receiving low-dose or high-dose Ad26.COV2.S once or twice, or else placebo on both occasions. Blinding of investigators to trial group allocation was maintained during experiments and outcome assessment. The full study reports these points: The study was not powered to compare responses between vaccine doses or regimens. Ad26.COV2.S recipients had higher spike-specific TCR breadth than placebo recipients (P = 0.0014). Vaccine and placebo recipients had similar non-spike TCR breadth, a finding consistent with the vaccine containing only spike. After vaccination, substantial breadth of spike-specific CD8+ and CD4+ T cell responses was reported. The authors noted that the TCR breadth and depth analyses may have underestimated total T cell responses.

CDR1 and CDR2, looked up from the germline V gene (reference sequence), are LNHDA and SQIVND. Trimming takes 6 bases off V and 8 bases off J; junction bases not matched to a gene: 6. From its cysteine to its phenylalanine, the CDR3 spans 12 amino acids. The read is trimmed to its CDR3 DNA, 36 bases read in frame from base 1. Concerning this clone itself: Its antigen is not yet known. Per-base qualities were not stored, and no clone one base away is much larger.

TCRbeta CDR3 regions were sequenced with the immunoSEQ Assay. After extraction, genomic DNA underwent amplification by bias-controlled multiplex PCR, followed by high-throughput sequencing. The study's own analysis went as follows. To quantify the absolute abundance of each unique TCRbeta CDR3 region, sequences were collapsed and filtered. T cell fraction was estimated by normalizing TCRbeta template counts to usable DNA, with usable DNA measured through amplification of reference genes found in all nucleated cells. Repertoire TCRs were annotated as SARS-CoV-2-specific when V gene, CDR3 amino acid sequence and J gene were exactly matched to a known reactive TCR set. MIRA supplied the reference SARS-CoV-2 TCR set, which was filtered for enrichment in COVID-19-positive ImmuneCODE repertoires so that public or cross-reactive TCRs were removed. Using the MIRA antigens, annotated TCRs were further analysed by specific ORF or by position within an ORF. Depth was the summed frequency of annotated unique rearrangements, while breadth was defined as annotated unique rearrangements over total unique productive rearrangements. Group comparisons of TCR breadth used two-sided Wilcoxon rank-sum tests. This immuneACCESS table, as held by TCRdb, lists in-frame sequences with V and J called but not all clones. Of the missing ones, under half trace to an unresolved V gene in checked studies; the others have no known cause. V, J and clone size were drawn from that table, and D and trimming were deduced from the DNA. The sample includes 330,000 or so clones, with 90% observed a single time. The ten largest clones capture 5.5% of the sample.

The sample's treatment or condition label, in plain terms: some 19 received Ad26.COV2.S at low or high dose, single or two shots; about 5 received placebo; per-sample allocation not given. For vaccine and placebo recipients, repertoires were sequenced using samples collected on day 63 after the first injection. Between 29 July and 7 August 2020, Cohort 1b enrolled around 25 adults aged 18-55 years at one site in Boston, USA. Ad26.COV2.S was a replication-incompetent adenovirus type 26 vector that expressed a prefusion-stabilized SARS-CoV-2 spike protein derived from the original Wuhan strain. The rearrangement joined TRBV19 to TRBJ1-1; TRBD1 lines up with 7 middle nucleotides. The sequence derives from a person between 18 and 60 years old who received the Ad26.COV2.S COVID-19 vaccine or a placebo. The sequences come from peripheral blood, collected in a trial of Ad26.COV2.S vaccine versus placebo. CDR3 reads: CASRTSTGEAFF. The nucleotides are TGTGCCAGTAGAACCTCGACAGGGGAAGCTTTCTTT.